The 13 T cell receptor beta chains below were found in one sample sequenced in a study of human versus mouse CDR3 diversity and MHC coevolution. The assay was immunoSEQ multiplex PCR, and TCRdb's table has in-frame clones only and misses some. The data contain tens of thousands of clones, approximately 94% of them singletons. The material sequenced was naive CD4+ T cells from blood. This sample's subset: CD45RO-negative CD62L-positive naive CD4 T cells. The receptors stem from a person aged 55 to 70 in good health.

The rearrangement joins TRBV7-9 to TRBJ1-5; no reliable D call. This CDR3 contains 14 residues. Germline V lookup: CDR1 SEHNR, CDR2 FQNEAQ (reference sequence). Trimming removed 5 bases at V and 2 bases at J, with 10 bases between. CDR3 DNA: TGTGCCAGCAGCCTCTCTTCCGGCAATCAGCCCCAGCATTTT. Protein sequence: CASSLSSGNQPQHF.

The chain has TRBV6-5 and TRBJ2-5, with 8 bases aligning to TRBD2. The V gene's germline CDR1 is MNHEY and CDR2 SVGAGI. The CDR3 is 14 residues long. J lost 3 bases, V lost 6 bases, and 6 bases had no gene match. CDR3 loop: CASRPRGGKETQYF. The CDR3 coding sequence is TGTGCCAGCAGGCCCCGGGGGGGGAAAGAGACCCAGTACTTC.

This chain joins TRBV10-2 and TRBJ1-2, with D possibly TRBD1 on 5 matching bases. The ends were cut back, 6 bases at V and 4 bases at J, with 18 bases in the middle. Germline loops: CDR1 WSHSY, CDR2 SAAADI. The CDR3 totals 15 residues. Here the CDR3 DNA reads TGCGCCAGCAGGGACCCCAGGGTCAGTACCTATGGCTACACCTTC. Protein: CASRDPRVSTYGYTF.

This rearrangement joins TRBV18 to TRBJ2-5, with D tentatively TRBD2 (6 bases). The CDR3 length is 13 residues. Germline values: CDR1 KGHSH, CDR2 LQKENI. V was cut by 4 bases and J by 1 base, with 7 bases left in between. CDR3 loop: CASSRGTQETQYF. In DNA, the CDR3 is TGTGCCAGCTCACGCGGGACCCAAGAGACCCAGTACTTC.

This chain links TRBV19 with TRBJ2-1, with 7 nucleotides matching TRBD2. The V gene's germline CDR1 is LNHDA and CDR2 SQIVND (reference sequence). The CDR3 has 14 residues. The J segment lost 7 bases and the V segment lost 4 bases, leaving 7 bases of the junction unmatched. As DNA, the CDR3 is TGTGCCAGTAGTACCGGCCTAGCGGCGAATGAGCAGTTCTTC. Translation: CASSTGLAANEQFF.

The rearrangement links TRBV29-1 to TRBJ1-1, with D maybe TRBD1 (6 bases). CDR1 and CDR2 from the germline V gene are SQVTM and ANQGSEA. This CDR3 contains 14 residues. V lost 4 bases and J 0 bases, leaving 12 bases between the germline ends. DNA of the CDR3: TGCAGCGTTGTTGGCAGGGACATGAACACTGAAGCTTTCTTT. Translated, it gives CSVVGRDMNTEAFF.

V and J are TRBV10-3 and TRBJ1-2; 11 bases match TRBD1. V dropped 6 bases and J dropped 4; count of bases not matched to a gene: 7. The CDR3 length is 15 residues. The germline V gene encodes CDR1 ENHRY and CDR2 SYGVKD. CDR3 DNA: TGTGCCATCAGCTCCGGGACAGGGGGAGGCTATGGCTACACCTTC. It translates to CAISSGTGGGYGYTF.

The genes are TRBV7-8 and TRBJ2-1, with 7 bases that match TRBD1. Germline values: CDR1 SGHVS, CDR2 FQNEAQ. The V gene end was trimmed by 5 bases and the J gene end by 5 bases; junction bases not matched to a gene: 12. This CDR3 is built from 16 residues. CDR3 in amino acids: CASSGQDRDKNNEQFF. In nucleotides, the CDR3 is TGTGCCAGCAGCGGACAAGACAGGGATAAGAACAATGAGCAGTTCTTC.

By its share, this clone is large (0.1 to 1%). The chain employs TRBV5-5 and TRBJ1-4; possibly TRBD1 for D (6 bases). There are 15 residues in the CDR3. The germline gives CDR1 SGHKS, CDR2 YYEKEE (reference sequence). With 4 bases removed from V and 7 bases from J, the gap between germline ends came to 17 bases. CDR3 in DNA: TGTGCCAGCAGCGCACCAGGGGAAGTAGTTGAAAAACTGTTTTTT. Residues: CASSAPGEVVEKLFF.

J is TRBJ2-3 and V is TRBV5-1; 10 positions agree with TRBD2. CDR1 and CDR2 (germline): SGHRS, YFSETQ. The V segment lost 4 bases and the J segment 6 bases; nucleotides outside the gene matches: 11. The CDR3 contains 16 residues. In DNA, the CDR3 is TGCGCCAGCAGCGTGGCGCTAGCGGGAGTGGGTGATACGCAGTATTTT. This encodes CASSVALAGVGDTQYF. The full variable domain, with the rest looked up from reference TRBV5-1 and TRBJ2-3, is KAGVTQTPRYLIKTRGQQVTLSCSPISGHRSVSWYQQTPGQGLQFLFEYFSETQRNKGNFPGRFSGRQFSNSRSEMNVSTLELGDSALYLCASSVALAGVGDTQYFGPGTRLTVL.

The count of this clone is one. This sequence joins TRBV7-6 and TRBJ2-1; D perhaps matches TRBD2 (7 bases). This CDR3 is built from 14 residues. Trimming removed 6 bases from V and 4 bases from J, with 13 bases in between. Per germline, CDR1 SGHVS and CDR2 FNYEAQ. CDR3 loop: CASSVGGLYNEQFF. CDR3 coding DNA: TGTGCCAGCAGTGTGGGGGGGCTTTACAATGAGCAGTTCTTC.

J is TRBJ2-7 and V is TRBV29-1; TRBD2 matches 15 bases. Germline-derived CDR1 and CDR2 are SQVTM and ANQGSEA. The CDR3 sequence is 16 residues long. The V gene end was trimmed by 3 bases and the J gene end by 1 base; junction bases not matched to a gene: 4. For the CDR3, the DNA is TGCAGCGTTGATTGGACTAGCGGGGGGGGGTCCTACGAGCAGTACTTC. This gives the protein CSVDWTSGGGSYEQYF.

The V call is TRBV7-6, the J call TRBJ2-2; 8 positions agree with TRBD2. CDR1 is SGHVS and CDR2 is FNYEAQ in the germline V gene. The CDR3 has 16 residues. The J segment lost 6 bases and the V segment lost 5 bases, leaving 11 bases of the junction unmatched. CDR3 region: CASSQGGASGSGELFF. The CDR3 nucleotides are TGTGCCAGCAGCCAGGGCGGGGCTAGCGGGTCCGGGGAGCTGTTTTTT.